The following is a TCR beta chain sequence with its context. Its antigen is as yet unknown. These data are taken from a study of blood T cells in healthy people across ages. A second PCR, run for 7 to 11 cycles, used a sample-barcoded 5' primer plus a J-beta primer mix. Researchers report that each sample yielded at least 3 million CDR3-containing paired-end reads. MiXCR, run by TCRdb on the 5' RACE reads, gives a single entry per CDR3 protein. The sample has approximately 1.5 million distinct CDR3 sequences; about 35% are singletons. Study-wide findings and caveats: Underestimates were what the diversity estimates from one million T cells were considered to be.

The clonotype was recovered from a woman under 40 in good health. Sequenced sample: blood.

The CDR3 reads CASSERRGQSHEKLFF. CDR3 sequence (DNA): TGTGCCAGCAGTGAAAGAAGAGGACAGTCTCATGAAAAACTGTTTTTT. This chain uses TRBV25-1 with TRBJ1-4; a possible D gene is TRBD1 (6 bases). From germline, CDR1 is MGHDK and CDR2 SYGVNS. V dropped 2 bases and J dropped 6 bases, with 16 bases sitting between them. The CDR3 totals 16 residues.